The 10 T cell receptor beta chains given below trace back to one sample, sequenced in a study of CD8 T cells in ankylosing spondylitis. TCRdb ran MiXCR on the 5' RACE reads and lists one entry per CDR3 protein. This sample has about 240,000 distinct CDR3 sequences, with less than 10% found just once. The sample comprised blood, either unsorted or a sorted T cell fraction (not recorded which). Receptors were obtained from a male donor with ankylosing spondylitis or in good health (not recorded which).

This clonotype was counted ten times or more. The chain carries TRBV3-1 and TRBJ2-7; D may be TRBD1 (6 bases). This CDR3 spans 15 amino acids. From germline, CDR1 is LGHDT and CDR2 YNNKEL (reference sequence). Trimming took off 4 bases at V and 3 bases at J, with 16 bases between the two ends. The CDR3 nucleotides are TGTGCCAGCAGCCCCGCATCGGGACACCACTACGAGCAGTACTTC. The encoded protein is CASSPASGHHYEQYF.

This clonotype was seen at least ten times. CDR3 loop: CSASGPPYNSPLHF. CDR3 DNA sequence: TGCAGTGCTAGCGGGCCCCCCTATAATTCACCCCTCCACTTT. The chain recombines TRBV20-1 with TRBJ1-6; no clear D. The CDR3 extends over 14 amino acids. Trimming removed 3 bases at V and 2 bases at J, with 8 bases between. Germline V gene sequence: CDR1 DFQATT, CDR2 SNEGSKA (reference sequence).

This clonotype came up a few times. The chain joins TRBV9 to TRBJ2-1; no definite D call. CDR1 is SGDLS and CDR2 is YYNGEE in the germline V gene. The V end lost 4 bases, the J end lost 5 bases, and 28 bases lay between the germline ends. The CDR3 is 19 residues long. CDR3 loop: CASSLEGLPPYTGDNEQFF. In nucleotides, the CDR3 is TGTGCCAGCAGCCTCGAAGGGTTGCCTCCTTACACGGGCGACAATGAGCAGTTCTTC.

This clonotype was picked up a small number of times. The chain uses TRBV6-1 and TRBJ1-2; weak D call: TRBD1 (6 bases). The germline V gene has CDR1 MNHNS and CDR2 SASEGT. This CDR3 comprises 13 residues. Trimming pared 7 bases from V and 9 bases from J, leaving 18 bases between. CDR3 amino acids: CASTPGLGASYTF. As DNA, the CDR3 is TGTGCCAGCACCCCCGGATTGGGGGCGAGCTACACCTTC.

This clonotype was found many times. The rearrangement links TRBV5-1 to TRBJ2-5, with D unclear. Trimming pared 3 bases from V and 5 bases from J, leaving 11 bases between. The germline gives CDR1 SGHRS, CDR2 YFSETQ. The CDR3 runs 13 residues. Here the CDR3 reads CASSSSRLETQYF. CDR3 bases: TGCGCCAGCAGCTCCTCGCGTTTGGAGACCCAGTACTTC.

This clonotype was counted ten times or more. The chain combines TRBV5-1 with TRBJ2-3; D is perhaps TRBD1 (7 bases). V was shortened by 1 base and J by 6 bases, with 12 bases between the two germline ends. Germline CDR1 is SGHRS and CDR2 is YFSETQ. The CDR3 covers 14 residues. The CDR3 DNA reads TGCGCCAGCAGCTTGTCAGGGGGAGGCGATACGCAGTATTTT. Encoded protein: CASSLSGGGDTQYF.

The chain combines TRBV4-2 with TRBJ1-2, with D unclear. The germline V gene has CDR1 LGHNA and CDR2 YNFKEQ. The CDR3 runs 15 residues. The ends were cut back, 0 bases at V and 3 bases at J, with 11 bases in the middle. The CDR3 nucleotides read TGTGCCAGCAGCCAAGATGCGGGGAGTGACTATGGCTACACCTTC. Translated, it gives CASSQDAGSDYGYTF.

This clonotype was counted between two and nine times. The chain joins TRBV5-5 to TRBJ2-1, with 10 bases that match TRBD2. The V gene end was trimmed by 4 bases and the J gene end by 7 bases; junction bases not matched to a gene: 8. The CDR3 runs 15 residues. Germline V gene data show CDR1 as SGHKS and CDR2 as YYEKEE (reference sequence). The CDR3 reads CASSPGTSAMNEQFF. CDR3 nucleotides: TGTGCCAGCAGCCCCGGGACTAGCGCAATGAATGAGCAGTTCTTC. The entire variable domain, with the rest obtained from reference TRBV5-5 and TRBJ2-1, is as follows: DAGVTQSPTHLIKTRGQQVTLRCSPISGHKSVSWYQQVLGQGPQFIFQYYEKEERGRGNFPDRFSARQFPNYSSELNVNALLLGDSALYLCASSPGTSAMNEQFFGPGTRLTVL.

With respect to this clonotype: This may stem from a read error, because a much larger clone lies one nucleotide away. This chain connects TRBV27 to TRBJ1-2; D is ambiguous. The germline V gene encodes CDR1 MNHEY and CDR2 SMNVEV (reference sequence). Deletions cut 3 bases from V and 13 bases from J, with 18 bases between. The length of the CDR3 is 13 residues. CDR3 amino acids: CASSFDRRESSTF. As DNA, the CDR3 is TGTGCCAGCAGTTTCGATCGCCGAGAGAGCTCCACCTTC.

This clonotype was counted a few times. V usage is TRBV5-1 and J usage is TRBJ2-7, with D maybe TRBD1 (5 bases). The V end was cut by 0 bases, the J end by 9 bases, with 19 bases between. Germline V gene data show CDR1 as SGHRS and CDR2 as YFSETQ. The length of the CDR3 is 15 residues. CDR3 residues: CASSLGGKSSPPQYF. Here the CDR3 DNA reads TGCGCCAGCAGCTTGGGGGGCAAAAGCTCCCCACCGCAGTACTTC.